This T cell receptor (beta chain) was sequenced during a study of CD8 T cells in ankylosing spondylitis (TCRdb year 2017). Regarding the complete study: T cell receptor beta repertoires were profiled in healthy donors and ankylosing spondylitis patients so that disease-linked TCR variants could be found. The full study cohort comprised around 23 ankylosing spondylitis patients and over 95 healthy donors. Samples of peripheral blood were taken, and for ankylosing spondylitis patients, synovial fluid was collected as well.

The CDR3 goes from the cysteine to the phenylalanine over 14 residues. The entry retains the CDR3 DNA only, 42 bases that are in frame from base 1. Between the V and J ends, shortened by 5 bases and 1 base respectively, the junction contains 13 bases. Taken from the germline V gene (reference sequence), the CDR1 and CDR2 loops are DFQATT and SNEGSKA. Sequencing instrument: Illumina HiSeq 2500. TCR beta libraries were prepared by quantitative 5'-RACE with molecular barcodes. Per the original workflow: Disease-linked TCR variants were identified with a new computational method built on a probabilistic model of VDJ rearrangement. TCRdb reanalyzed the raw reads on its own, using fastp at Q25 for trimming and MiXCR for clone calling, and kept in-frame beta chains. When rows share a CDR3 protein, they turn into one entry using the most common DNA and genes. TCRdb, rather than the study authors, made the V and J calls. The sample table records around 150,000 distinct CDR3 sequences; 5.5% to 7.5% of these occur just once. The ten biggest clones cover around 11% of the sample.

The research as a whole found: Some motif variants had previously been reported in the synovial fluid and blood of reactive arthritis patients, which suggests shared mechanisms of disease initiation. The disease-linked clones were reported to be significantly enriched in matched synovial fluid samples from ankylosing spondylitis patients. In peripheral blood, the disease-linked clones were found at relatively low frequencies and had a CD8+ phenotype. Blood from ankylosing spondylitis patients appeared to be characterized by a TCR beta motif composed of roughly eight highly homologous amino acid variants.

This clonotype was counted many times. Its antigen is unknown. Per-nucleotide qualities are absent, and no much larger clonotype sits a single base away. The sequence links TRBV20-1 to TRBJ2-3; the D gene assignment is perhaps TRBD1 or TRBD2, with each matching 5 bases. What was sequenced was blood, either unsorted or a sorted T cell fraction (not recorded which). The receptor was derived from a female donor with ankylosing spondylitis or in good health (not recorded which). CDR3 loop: CSAARDRRTDTQYF. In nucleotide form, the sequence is TGCAGTGCTGCCCGGGACCGACGCACAGATACGCAGTATTTT.